Below, 2 T cell receptor beta chains from the same sample are listed, as sequenced in a study of OX40 agonist ivuxolimab in advanced cancers. The method was immunoSEQ multiplex PCR; TCRdb's version includes in-frame clones alone and lacks a portion of them. The sample carries 42,000 or so clones, approximately 75% recorded once. The source material was CD4+ or CD8+ T cells sorted from blood, sampled in a trial of the OX40 agonist ivuxolimab. The receptors shown here come from an adult with an advanced solid tumor such as melanoma, head and neck, liver or kidney cancer.

The chain uses TRBV6-4 and TRBJ1-2; D unresolved. This CDR3 is built from 15 residues. Trimming pared 6 bases from V and 5 bases from J, leaving 19 bases between. Germline CDR1 is MRHNA and CDR2 is SNTAGT. The CDR3 region is CASSGPDPLRYGYTF. The CDR3 bases are TGTGCCAGCAGCGGCCCAGACCCTTTGAGGTATGGCTACACCTTC.

There are a few counts of this clone. The chain couples TRBV6-1 to TRBJ2-7, with 9 bases lining up with TRBD2. V lost 2 bases, J lost 0 bases, and 5 bases stayed unmatched. CDR1 and CDR2 (germline): MNHNS, SASEGT. The CDR3 is 16 amino acids. DNA for the CDR3: TGTGCCAGCAGTGAACACCTAGCGGGGACCTCCTACGAGCAGTACGTC. Protein sequence: CASSEHLAGTSYEQYV.